This TCR beta chain originates from a study of blood T cell repertoires in COVID-19. The overall study: Sites across the United States, Italy and Spain contributed samples from acute and convalescent COVID-19.

Under the authors' procedure: Amplification with reference gene primers provided the estimates of nucleated cell counts. Repertoires were generated with immunoSEQ multiplex PCR, while TCRdb's copy carries only in-frame clones and drops some. V and J calls plus clone size are reproduced from that table; the DNA served to infer D and trimming. Among a few hundred thousand clones listed, around four fifths were seen once. The V gene end was trimmed by 10 bases and the J gene end by 4 bases; junction bases not matched to a gene: 9. CDR1 is MNHEY and CDR2 is SVGAGI in the germline V gene. This CDR3 contains 14 residues.

Sequenced sample: peripheral blood. This chain joins TRBV6-5 and TRBJ2-2; 7 bases map to TRBD2. The TCR comes from a man in his fifties with active or convalescent COVID-19. As DNA, the CDR3 is TGTGCCACTCGCGGGAGAAGTATCACCGGGGAGCTGTTTTTT. Its protein product is CATRGRSITGELFF.